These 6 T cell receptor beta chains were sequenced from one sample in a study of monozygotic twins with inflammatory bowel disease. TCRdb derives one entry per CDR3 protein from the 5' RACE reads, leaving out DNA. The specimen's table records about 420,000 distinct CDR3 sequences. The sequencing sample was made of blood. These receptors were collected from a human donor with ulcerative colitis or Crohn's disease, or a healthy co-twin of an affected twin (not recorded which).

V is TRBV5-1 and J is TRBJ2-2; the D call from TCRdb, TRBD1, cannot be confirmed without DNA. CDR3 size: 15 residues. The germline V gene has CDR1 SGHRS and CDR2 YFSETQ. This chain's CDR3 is CASSLDPRGTGELFF.

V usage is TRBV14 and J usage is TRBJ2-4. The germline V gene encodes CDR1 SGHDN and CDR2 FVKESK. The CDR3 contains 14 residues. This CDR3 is CASSQVGSKNIQYF.

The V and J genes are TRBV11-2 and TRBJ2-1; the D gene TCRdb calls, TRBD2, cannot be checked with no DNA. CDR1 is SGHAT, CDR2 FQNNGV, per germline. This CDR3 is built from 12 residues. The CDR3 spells CASSWSGGAPFF.

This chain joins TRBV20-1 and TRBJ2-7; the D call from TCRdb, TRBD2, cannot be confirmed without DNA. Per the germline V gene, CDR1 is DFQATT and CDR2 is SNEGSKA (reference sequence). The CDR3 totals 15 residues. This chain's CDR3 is CSAKGSGLAIYEQYF.

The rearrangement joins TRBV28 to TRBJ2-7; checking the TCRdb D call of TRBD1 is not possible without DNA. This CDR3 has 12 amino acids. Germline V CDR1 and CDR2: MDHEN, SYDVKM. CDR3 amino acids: CASNPRGREQYF.

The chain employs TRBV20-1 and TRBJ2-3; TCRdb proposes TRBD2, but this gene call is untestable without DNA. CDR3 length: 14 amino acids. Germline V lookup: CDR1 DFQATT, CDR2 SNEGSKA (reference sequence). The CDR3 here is CSAREPRGTDTQYF.